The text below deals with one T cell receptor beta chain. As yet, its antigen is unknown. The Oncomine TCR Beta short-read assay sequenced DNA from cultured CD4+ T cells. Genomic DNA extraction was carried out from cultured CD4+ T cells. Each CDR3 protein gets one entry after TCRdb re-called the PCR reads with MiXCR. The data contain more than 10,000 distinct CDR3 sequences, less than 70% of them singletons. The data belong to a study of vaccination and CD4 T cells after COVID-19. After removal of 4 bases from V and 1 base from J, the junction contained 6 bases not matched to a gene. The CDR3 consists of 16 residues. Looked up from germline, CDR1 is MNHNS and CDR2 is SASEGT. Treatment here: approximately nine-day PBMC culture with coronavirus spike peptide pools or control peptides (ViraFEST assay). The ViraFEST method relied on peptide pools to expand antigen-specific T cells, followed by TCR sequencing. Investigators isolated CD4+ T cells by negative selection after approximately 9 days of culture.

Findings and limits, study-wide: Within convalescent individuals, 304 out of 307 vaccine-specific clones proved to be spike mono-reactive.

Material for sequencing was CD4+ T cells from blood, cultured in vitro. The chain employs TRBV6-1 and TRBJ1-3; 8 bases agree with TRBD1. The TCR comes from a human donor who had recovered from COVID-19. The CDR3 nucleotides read TGTGCCAGCAGTGCCGACAGGGGACGGTCTGGAAACACCATATATTTT. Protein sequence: CASSADRGRSGNTIYF.